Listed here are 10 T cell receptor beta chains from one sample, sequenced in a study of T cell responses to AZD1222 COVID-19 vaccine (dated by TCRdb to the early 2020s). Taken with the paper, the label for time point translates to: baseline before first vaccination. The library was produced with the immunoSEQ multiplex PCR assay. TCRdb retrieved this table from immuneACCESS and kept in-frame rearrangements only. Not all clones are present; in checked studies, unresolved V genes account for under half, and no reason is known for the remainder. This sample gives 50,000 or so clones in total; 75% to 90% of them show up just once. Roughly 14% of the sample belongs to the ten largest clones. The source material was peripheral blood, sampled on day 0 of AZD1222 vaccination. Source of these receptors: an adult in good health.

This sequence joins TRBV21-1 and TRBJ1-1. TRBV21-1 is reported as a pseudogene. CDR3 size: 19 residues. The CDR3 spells CASTTIGRPVNFSYTEAFF. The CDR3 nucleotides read TGTGCCAGCACCACGATTGGACGGCCCGTGAATTTCTCGTACACTGAAGCTTTCTTT.

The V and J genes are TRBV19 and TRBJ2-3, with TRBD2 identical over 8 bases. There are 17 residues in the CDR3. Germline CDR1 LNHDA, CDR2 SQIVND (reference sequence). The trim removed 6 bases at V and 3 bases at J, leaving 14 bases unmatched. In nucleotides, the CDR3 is TGTGCCAGTAGCCCGCGGGCCTTAGCGGGACGTACAGATACGCAGTATTTT. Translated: CASSPRALAGRTDTQYF.

CDR3 in amino acids: CASRGQLYNEQFF. The CDR3 DNA follows: TGTGCCAGTCGAGGGCAGCTTTACAATGAGCAGTTCTTC. This chain links TRBV25-1 with TRBJ2-1; maybe TRBD2 (5 bases). The germline CDR1 and CDR2 sequences are MGHDK and SYGVNS. This CDR3 region has 13 residues. Trimming stripped 9 bases from V and 4 bases from J, with 13 bases between.

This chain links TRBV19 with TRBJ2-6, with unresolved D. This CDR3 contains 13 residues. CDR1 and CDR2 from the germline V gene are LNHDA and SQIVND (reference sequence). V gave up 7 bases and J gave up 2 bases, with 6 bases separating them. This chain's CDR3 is CASTPTGANVLTF. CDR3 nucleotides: TGTGCCAGTACCCCTACTGGGGCCAACGTCCTGACTTTC. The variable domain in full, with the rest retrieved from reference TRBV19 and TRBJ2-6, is DGGITQSPKYLFRKEGQNVTLSCEQNLNHDAMYWYRQDPGQGLRLIYYSQIVNDFQKGDIAEGYSVSREKKESFPLTVTSAQKNPTAFYLCASTPTGANVLTFGAGSRLTVL.

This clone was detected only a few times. The CDR3 coding sequence is TGTGCCAGCGGCCAGGCGGCCCCTCAAGAAGCTTTCTTT. Protein sequence: CASGQAAPQEAFF. V gene TRBV6-2 or TRBV6-3 combines with J gene TRBJ1-1; D is ambiguous. This CDR3 spans 13 amino acids. The V end was cut by 8 bases, the J end by 8 bases, with 18 bases between. Germline V gives CDR1 MNHEY, CDR2 SVGEGT.

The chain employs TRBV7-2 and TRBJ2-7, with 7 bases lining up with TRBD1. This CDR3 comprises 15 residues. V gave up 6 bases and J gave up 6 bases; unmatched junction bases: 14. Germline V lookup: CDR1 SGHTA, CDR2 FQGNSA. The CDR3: CASRLTRQGPLEQYF. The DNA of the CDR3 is TGTGCCAGCAGGCTCACCCGACAGGGTCCACTCGAGCAGTACTTC.

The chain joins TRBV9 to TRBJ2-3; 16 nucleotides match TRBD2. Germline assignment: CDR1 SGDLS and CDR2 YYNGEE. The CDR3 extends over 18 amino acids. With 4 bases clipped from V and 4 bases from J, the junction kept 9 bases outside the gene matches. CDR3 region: CASSPTGTSGRAADTQYF. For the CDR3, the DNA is TGTGCCAGCAGCCCGACCGGGACTAGCGGGAGGGCCGCAGATACGCAGTATTTT.

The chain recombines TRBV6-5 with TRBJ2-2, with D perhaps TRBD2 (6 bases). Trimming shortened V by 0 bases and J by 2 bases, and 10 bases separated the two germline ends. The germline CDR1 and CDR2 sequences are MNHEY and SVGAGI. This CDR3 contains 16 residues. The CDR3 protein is CASSYSGGDNTGELFF. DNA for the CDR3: TGTGCCAGCAGTTACTCGGGAGGAGACAACACCGGGGAGCTGTTTTTT.

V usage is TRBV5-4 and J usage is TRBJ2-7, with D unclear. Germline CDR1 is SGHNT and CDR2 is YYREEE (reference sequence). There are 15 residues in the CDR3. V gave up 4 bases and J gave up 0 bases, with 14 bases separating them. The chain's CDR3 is CASSRGSLSSYEQYF. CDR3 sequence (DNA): TGTGCCAGCAGCCGAGGATCCCTAAGCTCCTACGAGCAGTACTTC.

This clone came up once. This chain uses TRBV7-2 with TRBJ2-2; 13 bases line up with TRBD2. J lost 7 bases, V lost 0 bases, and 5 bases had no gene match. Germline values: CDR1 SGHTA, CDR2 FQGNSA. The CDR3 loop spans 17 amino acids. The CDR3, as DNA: TGTGCCAGCAGCTTAGCGGGGACTAGCGGGATTGGCGGGGAGCTGTTTTTT. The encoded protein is CASSLAGTSGIGGELFF.